A selection of T cell receptor beta chains follows, all from one sample in a study of T cell responses to AZD1222 COVID-19 vaccine. Using immunoSEQ multiplex PCR, the repertoire was profiled, and TCRdb retains in-frame clones only, with some absent. This sample carries 120,000 to 150,000 clones, under 95% of them seen once, and the ten largest clones take roughly 5%. Sequenced material: peripheral blood, taken on day 0 of AZD1222 vaccination. These receptor sequences come from an adult in good health. Both conserved end residues are part of each CDR3. The D gene is left open where the match is weak. Clone sizes are given selectively: once, few, many, or a class where the clone is expanded.

j_call clone_size v_call cdr3_length d_call cdr3_aa cdr3_nt
TRBJ2-1 . TRBV27 16 TRBD2 CASSSRGTSALNEQFF TGTGCCAGCAGTTCCCGAGGGACTAGCGCCCTTAATGAGCAGTTCTTC
TRBJ2-1 . TRBV29-1 12 . CSVHRTDNEQFF TGCAGCGTTCACAGAACCGACAATGAGCAGTTCTTC
TRBJ1-1 . TRBV9 15 . CASSVQGGARTEAFF TGTGCCAGCAGCGTTCAAGGGGGGGCACGAACTGAAGCTTTCTTT
TRBJ2-2 . TRBV6-4 15 . CASSVGQPSTGELFF TGTGCCAGCAGTGTGGGACAACCTTCCACCGGGGAGCTGTTTTTT
TRBJ1-2 . TRBV9 16 . CASSVGLQGLSDGYTF TGTGCCAGCAGCGTAGGCCTACAAGGTCTGAGCGACGGCTACACCTTC
TRBJ2-3 once TRBV5-1 16 . CASSPLPPGFADTQYF TGCGCCAGCAGTCCGCTTCCCCCGGGGTTCGCAGATACGCAGTATTTT
TRBJ2-1 . TRBV7-3 16 . CASSLNADSSYNEQFF TGTGCCAGCAGCTTAAATGCGGACTCCTCCTACAATGAGCAGTTCTTC
TRBJ1-5 . TRBV19 14 TRBD1 CASRPGQDNQPQHF TGTGCCAGTAGACCCGGACAGGACAATCAGCCCCAGCATTTT
TRBJ1-4 . TRBV28 14 TRBD1 CASSSGQTNEKLFF TGTGCCAGCAGTTCGGGACAGACTAATGAAAAACTGTTTTTT
TRBJ2-7 . TRBV5-1 15 . CASSVPGAELYEQYF TGCGCCAGCAGCGTACCGGGAGCAGAGCTATACGAGCAGTACTTC
TRBJ1-2 . TRBV24-1 16 TRBD1 CATSDLPGQGCRGYTF TGTGCCACCAGTGATTTGCCGGGACAGGGATGTAGAGGCTACACCTTC
TRBJ1-6 . TRBV11-2 14 TRBD1 CASSGGTVTSPLHF TGTGCCAGCAGTGGGGGGACAGTGACTTCACCCCTCCACTTT
TRBJ1-1 . TRBV27 15 TRBD1 CASSDRDRGNTEAFF TGTGCCAGCAGCGACCGGGACAGGGGGAACACTGAAGCTTTCTTT
TRBJ2-4 . TRBV29-1 14 . CSVAGAGAKNIQYF TGCAGCGTTGCGGGGGCGGGAGCCAAAAACATTCAGTACTTC
TRBJ1-6 . TRBV3-1/TRBV3-2 13 . CATRRGVSSPLHF TGTGCCACCCGCCGAGGGGTGAGTTCACCCCTCCACTTT
TRBJ2-5 . TRBV10-3 17 TRBD2 CAISVGRRAREGETQYF TGTGCCATCAGTGTTGGTAGGAGAGCCAGGGAGGGAGAGACCCAGTACTTC
TRBJ2-3 . TRBV12-3/TRBV12-4 10 . CASNPAPQYF TGTGCCAGCAATCCCGCGCCACAGTATTTT
TRBJ1-6 . TRBV19 12 . CASSRGGRPLHF TGTGCCAGTAGCCGGGGGGGCAGACCCCTCCACTTT
TRBJ2-3 . TRBV29-1 14 . CSAPRADGTDTQYF TGCAGCGCCCCCAGGGCAGATGGTACAGATACGCAGTATTTT
TRBJ1-1 . TRBV4-1 15 . CASSQATGRETEAFF TGCGCCAGCAGCCAGGCTACAGGGAGGGAGACTGAAGCTTTCTTT
TRBJ2-4 . TRBV19 13 . CASSGGRKNIQYF TGTGCCAGTAGCGGGGGACGCAAAAACATTCAGTACTTC
TRBJ2-5 . TRBV3-1/TRBV3-2 15 . CASSQNYRAEETQYF TGTGCCAGCAGCCAAAATTACAGGGCCGAAGAGACCCAGTACTTC
TRBJ2-3 once TRBV4-2 14 TRBD1 CASSQGGGGDTQYF TGTGCCAGCAGCCAAGGAGGGGGCGGAGATACGCAGTATTTT
TRBJ2-7 . TRBV6-2/TRBV6-3 13 . CASSYLGIYEQYF TGTGCCAGCAGTTACTTAGGAATCTACGAGCAGTACTTC
TRBJ1-5 . TRBV27 12 TRBD1 CASTTGHQPQHF TGTGCCAGCACGACAGGGCATCAGCCCCAGCATTTT
TRBJ2-2 . TRBV6-5 11 . CASRDTGELFF TGTGCCAGCAGGGACACCGGGGAGCTGTTTTTT
TRBJ1-1 . TRBV2 15 TRBD1 CASRTDRARGTEAFF TGTGCCAGCAGAACCGACAGGGCAAGAGGTACTGAAGCTTTCTTT
TRBJ1-5 . TRBV7-8 14 TRBD1 CASRGTGVDQPQHF TGTGCCAGCAGGGGGACAGGGGTGGATCAGCCCCAGCATTTT
TRBJ2-1 once TRBV7-2 16 TRBD2 CASSFDGLDIYNEQFF TGTGCCAGCAGCTTCGACGGACTAGATATCTACAATGAGCAGTTCTTC
TRBJ1-2 once TRBV3-1/TRBV3-2 13 . CASSQARFYGYTF TGTGCCAGCAGCCAGGCCAGGTTCTATGGCTACACCTTC
TRBJ1-1 . TRBV5-4 13 TRBD1 CASSLDRGTEAFF TGTGCCAGCAGCTTGGACAGGGGCACTGAAGCTTTCTTT
TRBJ1-2 . TRBV5-4 15 TRBD1 CASSNRDRGNYGYTF TGTGCCAGCAGCAACCGGGACAGGGGAAACTATGGCTACACCTTC
TRBJ1-2 . TRBV7-9 19 TRBD1 CASSSTEPISRGRNYGYTF TGTGCCAGCAGCTCCACGGAACCAATTTCCAGGGGGCGGAACTATGGCTACACCTTC
TRBJ1-1 . TRBV6-5 13 . CASIQGLNTEAFF TGTGCCAGTATACAGGGACTAAACACTGAAGCTTTCTTT
TRBJ2-7 . TRBV28 15 TRBD2 CASGTSGRAEVEQYF TGTGCCAGCGGCACTAGCGGGAGGGCCGAGGTCGAGCAGTACTTC
TRBJ1-1 . TRBV2 18 . CASSEAPESGVVGTEAFF TGTGCCAGCAGTGAAGCGCCCGAATCAGGAGTTGTGGGCACTGAAGCTTTCTTT
TRBJ2-1 . TRBV5-1 14 . CASSLGGTNNEQFF TGCGCCAGCAGCTTGGGTGGCACTAACAATGAGCAGTTCTTC
TRBJ1-4 . TRBV19 17 TRBD1 CASSIGSAGGLGEKLFF TGTGCCAGTAGTATAGGATCGGCAGGGGGTCTAGGAGAAAAACTGTTTTTT
TRBJ2-1 . TRBV21-1 13 . CASWPREGNEQFF TGTGCCAGCTGGCCAAGGGAGGGGAATGAGCAGTTCTTC
TRBJ2-3 . TRBV4-2 16 . CASSLGGGGSTDTQYF TGTGCCAGCAGCCTAGGTGGGGGAGGTAGCACAGATACGCAGTATTTT
TRBJ1-6 . TRBV5-1 14 TRBD1 CASSLGDRNSPLHF TGCGCCAGCAGCTTGGGGGACAGGAATTCACCCCTCCACTTT
TRBJ1-3 . TRBV11-2 16 . CASSLLPGTTGNTIYF TGTGCCAGCAGCTTATTGCCGGGGACTACTGGAAACACCATATATTTT
TRBJ2-7 few TRBV7-2 12 . CASSRRASEQYF TGTGCCAGCAGCAGGCGGGCGTCCGAGCAGTACTTC
TRBJ1-3 . TRBV9 12 . CASSVSGNTIYF TGTGCCAGCAGCGTATCTGGAAACACCATATATTTT
TRBJ2-7 . TRBV9 13 . CASSPRPLGGQYF TGTGCCAGCAGCCCCCGGCCCCTCGGAGGGCAGTACTTC
TRBJ1-1 . TRBV4-1 14 . CASSQGRGKLGAFF TGCGCCAGCAGCCAAGGTCGCGGAAAATTGGGAGCTTTCTTT
TRBJ2-5 . TRBV15 16 . CATSRDRGLNIETQYF TGTGCCACCAGCAGAGATCGGGGACTCAATATAGAGACCCAGTACTTC
TRBJ1-1 . TRBV7-9 13 . CASSLDRNTEAFF TGTGCCAGCAGCTTAGACAGGAACACTGAAGCTTTCTTT
TRBJ1-2 . TRBV6-5 12 TRBD1 CASSTRDRGYTF TGTGCCAGCAGTACCCGGGACAGGGGCTACACCTTC
TRBJ1-2 . TRBV4-1 14 . CASSQVWGIHGYTF TGCGCCAGCAGCCAAGTATGGGGGATCCATGGCTACACCTTC
TRBJ2-3 . TRBV29-1 15 TRBD1 CSVGKGQGATDTQYF TGCAGCGTTGGTAAGGGACAGGGGGCAACAGATACGCAGTATTTT